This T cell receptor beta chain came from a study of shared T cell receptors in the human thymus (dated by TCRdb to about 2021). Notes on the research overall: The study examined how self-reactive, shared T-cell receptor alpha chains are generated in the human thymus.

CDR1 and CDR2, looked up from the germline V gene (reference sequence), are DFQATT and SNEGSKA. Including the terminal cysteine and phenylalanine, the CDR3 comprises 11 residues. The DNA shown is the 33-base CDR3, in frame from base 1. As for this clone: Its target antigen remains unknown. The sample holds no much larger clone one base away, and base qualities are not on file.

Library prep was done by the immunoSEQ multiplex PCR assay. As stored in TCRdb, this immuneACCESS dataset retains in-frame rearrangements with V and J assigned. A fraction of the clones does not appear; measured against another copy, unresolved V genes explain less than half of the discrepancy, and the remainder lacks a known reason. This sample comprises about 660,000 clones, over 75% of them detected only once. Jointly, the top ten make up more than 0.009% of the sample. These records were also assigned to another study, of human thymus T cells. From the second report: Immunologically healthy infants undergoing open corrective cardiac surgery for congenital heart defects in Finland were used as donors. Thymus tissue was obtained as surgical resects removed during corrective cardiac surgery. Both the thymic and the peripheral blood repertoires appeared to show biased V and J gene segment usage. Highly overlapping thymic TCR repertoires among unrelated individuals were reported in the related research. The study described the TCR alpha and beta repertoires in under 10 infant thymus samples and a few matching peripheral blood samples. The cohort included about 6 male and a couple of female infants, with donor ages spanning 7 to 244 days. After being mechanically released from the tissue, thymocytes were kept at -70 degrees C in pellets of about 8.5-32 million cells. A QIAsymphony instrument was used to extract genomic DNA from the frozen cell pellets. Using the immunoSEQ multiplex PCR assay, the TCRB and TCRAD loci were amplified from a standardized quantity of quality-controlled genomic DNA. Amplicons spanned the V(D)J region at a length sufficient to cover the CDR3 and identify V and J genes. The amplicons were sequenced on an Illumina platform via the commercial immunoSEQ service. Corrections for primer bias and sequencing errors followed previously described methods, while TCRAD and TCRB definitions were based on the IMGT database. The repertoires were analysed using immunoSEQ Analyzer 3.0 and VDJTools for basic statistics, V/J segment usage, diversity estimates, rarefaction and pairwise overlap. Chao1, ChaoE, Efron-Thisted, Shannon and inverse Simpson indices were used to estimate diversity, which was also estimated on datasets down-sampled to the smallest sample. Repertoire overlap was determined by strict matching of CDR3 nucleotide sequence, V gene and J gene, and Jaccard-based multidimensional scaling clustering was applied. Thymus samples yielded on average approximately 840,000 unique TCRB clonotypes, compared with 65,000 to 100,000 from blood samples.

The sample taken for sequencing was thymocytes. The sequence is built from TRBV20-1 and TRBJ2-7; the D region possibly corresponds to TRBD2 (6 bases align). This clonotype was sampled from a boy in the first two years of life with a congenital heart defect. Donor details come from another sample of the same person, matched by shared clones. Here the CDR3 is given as CRVTRNYEQYF. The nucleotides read TGCAGAGTGACTAGAAACTACGAGCAGTACTTC.